These 17 T cell receptor beta chains were sequenced from one sample in a study of regulatory T cells in long-lasting Graves disease. CDR3 regions were amplified by Arm-PCR using iRepertoire HTBI primers to build TCR beta libraries. TCRdb independently ran MiXCR on the multiplex PCR reads; one entry per CDR3 protein. This repertoire shows about 430,000 distinct CDR3 sequences, 21% found once; its top ten account for about 13%. Described time point: persistent/refractory GD, antithyroid drugs over 5 years with positive TRAb. RNA isolated from PBMCs was used to make the TCR library. The material was peripheral blood mononuclear cells (PBMCs), obtained when the disease was refractory, from a patient treated with antithyroid drugs. Receptor source: a female donor with Graves disease.

This clonotype was counted many times. The chain uses TRBV6-2 or TRBV6-3 and TRBJ2-7; 14 bases match TRBD2. V lost 7 bases and J lost 3; bases outside the gene matches: 5. The CDR3 has 15 amino acids. The V gene's germline CDR1 is MNHEY and CDR2 SVGEGT. Written as DNA, the CDR3 is TGTGCCAGCACCAAGGGGACTAGCGGGGGCTACGAGCAGTACTTC. Protein: CASTKGTSGGYEQYF.

The gene calls are TRBV27 and TRBJ2-4; D is perhaps TRBD1 (6 bases). There are 16 residues in the CDR3. Between the trimmed V and J ends, which lost 3 bases and 1 base, there was a span of 13 bases. CDR1 and CDR2 from the germline V gene are MNHEY and SMNVEV (reference sequence). The CDR3 loop reads CASSFGGRGAKNIQYF. In nucleotides, the CDR3 is TGTGCCAGCAGTTTTGGGGGCAGGGGTGCCAAAAACATTCAGTACTTC.

The chain combines TRBV5-1 with TRBJ2-5, with a tentative D call TRBD1 (5 bases). V lost 4 bases and J 2 bases, leaving 12 bases between the germline ends. This CDR3 region has 14 residues. The germline V gene has CDR1 SGHRS and CDR2 YFSETQ. CDR3 DNA: TGCGCCAGCAGCCCCCGGGCAGGGCAAGAGACCCAGTACTTC. It specifies CASSPRAGQETQYF.

V gene TRBV28 combines with J gene TRBJ1-5; the D is unclear. The CDR3 runs 15 residues. Trimming pared 6 bases from V and 2 bases from J, leaving 14 bases between. From germline, CDR1 is MDHEN and CDR2 SYDVKM. The CDR3 DNA is TGTGCCAGCAGCCTTCGGACGGAACGCAATCAGCCCCAGCATTTT. Translating it yields CASSLRTERNQPQHF. Drawing the rest from reference TRBV28 and TRBJ1-5, the complete variable domain is DVKVTQSSRYLVKRTGEKVFLECVQDMDHENMFWYRQDPGLGLRLIYFSYDVKMKEKGDIPEGYSVSREKKERFSLILESASTNQTSMYLCASSLRTERNQPQHFGDGTRLSIL.

This clonotype was counted between two and nine times. V and J are TRBV20-1 and TRBJ1-5; the D gene is possibly TRBD1 (5 bases). V was trimmed by 2 bases and J by 3 bases, leaving 11 bases between them. The CDR3 contains 14 residues. Germline CDR1 and CDR2: DFQATT and SNEGSKA (reference sequence). CDR3 in amino acids: CSARRQGNNQPQHF. The CDR3 DNA reads TGCAGTGCTAGAAGGCAGGGAAACAATCAGCCCCAGCATTTT.

This clonotype was seen a handful of times. The chain couples TRBV27 to TRBJ2-7; tentative D call: TRBD2 (6 bases). The CDR3 totals 13 residues. Germline V gene sequence: CDR1 MNHEY, CDR2 SMNVEV (reference sequence). Trimming stripped 6 bases from V and 0 bases from J, with 9 bases between. The CDR3 bases are TGTGCCAGCAGCCAGCGGGCCTCCTACGAGCAGTACTTC. Encoded protein: CASSQRASYEQYF.

This clonotype was seen at least ten times. The chain joins TRBV6-1 to TRBJ2-2; 10 positions agree with TRBD2. The CDR3 totals 18 residues. Germline CDR1 is MNHNS and CDR2 is SASEGT. V lost 4 bases and J lost 6; bases outside the gene matches: 14. DNA of the CDR3: TGTGCCAGCAGTGGACGACTAGCGGGCGGCTCACCCGCCGGGGAGCTGTTTTTT. This encodes CASSGRLAGGSPAGELFF.

This clonotype was detected ten times or more. CDR3 DNA: TGTGCCAGCAGTTACTCCCGGGACACTAATTCACCCCTCCACTTT. This sequence encodes CASSYSRDTNSPLHF. The chain employs TRBV6-5 and TRBJ1-6; D perhaps matches TRBD1 (6 bases). The CDR3 spans 15 residues. V was trimmed by 0 bases and J by 6 bases, leaving 9 bases between them. CDR1 MNHEY and CDR2 SVGAGI come from the germline V gene.

In this sample, this clonotype turned up a few times. The rearrangement links TRBV7-2 to TRBJ1-1, with D maybe TRBD1 (5 bases). V lost 4 bases to trimming and J lost 3 bases, with 12 bases between them. Germline CDR1 and CDR2: SGHTA and FQGNSA. The CDR3 consists of 14 residues. CDR3 amino acids: CASSSSPGDTEAFF. CDR3 nucleotide sequence: TGTGCCAGCAGCTCGTCCCCGGGGGACACTGAAGCTTTCTTT.

This clonotype was seen repeatedly, ten times or more. The chain links TRBV2 to TRBJ1-3, with a tentative D call TRBD1 (6 bases). Germline values: CDR1 SNHLY, CDR2 FYNNEI. The CDR3 spans 14 residues. The V end lost 3 bases, the J end lost 4 bases, and 10 bases lay between the germline ends. The CDR3 sequence is CASSDRGLGNTIYF. CDR3 in DNA: TGTGCCAGCAGTGATCGGGGGCTGGGAAACACCATATATTTT. The full variable domain, rest sourced from reference TRBV2 and TRBJ1-3, is EPEVTQTPSHQVTQMGQEVILRCVPISNHLYFYWYRQILGQKVEFLVSFYNNEISEKSEIFDDQFSVERPDGSNFTLKIRSTKLEDSAMYFCASSDRGLGNTIYFGEGSWLTVV.

The table lists this clonotype with a few counts. The chain links TRBV24-1 to TRBJ2-7; a weak D match, TRBD1 (5 bases). Trimming removed 4 bases from V and 0 bases from J, with 15 bases in between. CDR3 length: 16 residues. The germline CDR1 and CDR2 sequences are KGHDR and SFDVKD. CDR3 sequence reads: CATSDSRGESSYEQYF. The CDR3 nucleotides are TGTGCCACCAGTGACAGTAGGGGCGAAAGCTCCTACGAGCAGTACTTC.

The gene calls are TRBV19 and TRBJ1-2; 7 bases are shared with TRBD1. CDR3 length: 13 residues. Germline CDR1 is LNHDA and CDR2 is SQIVND (reference sequence). J was trimmed by 0 bases and V by 9 bases; bases with no gene match: 4. As DNA, the CDR3 is TGTGCCAGCACGACAGGGCCTAACTATGGCTACACCTTC. Translating gives CASTTGPNYGYTF.

The genes are TRBV10-3 and TRBJ1-1; the D gene is possibly TRBD1 (5 bases). The CDR3 totals 15 residues. V was trimmed by 2 bases and J by 0 bases, leaving 10 bases between them. In germline, CDR1 is ENHRY, CDR2 SYGVKD. Here the CDR3 reads CAISEAGPLNTEAFF. The CDR3 DNA reads as TGTGCCATCAGTGAGGCAGGGCCTTTGAACACTGAAGCTTTCTTT.

The sample holds a few counts of this clonotype. As DNA, the CDR3 is TGTGCCAGCAGTCCTTTCTCAGGGGGGACGTTGATCCAAAGAAATTCACCCCTCCACTTT. Translation gives CASSPFSGGTLIQRNSPLHF. V usage is TRBV6-1 and J usage is TRBJ1-6; the match to TRBD1 covers 7 bases. Germline trimming cut 5 bases from V and 7 bases from J; bases unmatched to any gene: 23. Germline CDR1 reads MNHNS; CDR2 reads SASEGT. The CDR3 length is 20 residues.

This clonotype was counted many times. The J gene is TRBJ2-7, the V gene TRBV28; D is uncertain. With 1 base removed from V and 0 bases from J, the gap between germline ends came to 7 bases. Looked up from germline, CDR1 is MDHEN and CDR2 is SYDVKM. This CDR3 spans 14 amino acids. This CDR3 reads CASSLSYSSYEQYF. In DNA, the CDR3 is TGTGCCAGCAGTTTATCCTACAGCTCCTACGAGCAGTACTTC.

This sequence joins TRBV7-8 and TRBJ1-5; D may be TRBD1 (6 bases). This CDR3 is 16 amino acids long. V lost 3 bases, J lost 7 bases, and 19 bases lay in between. Germline V gives CDR1 SGHVS, CDR2 FQNEAQ. The chain's CDR3 is CASSFRAGQLIQPQHF. For the CDR3, the DNA is TGTGCCAGCAGCTTTAGGGCGGGACAATTGATCCAGCCCCAGCATTTT.

This clonotype was observed many times. The rearrangement joins TRBV2 to TRBJ1-1; D not resolved. This CDR3 spans 12 amino acids. The germline CDR1 and CDR2 sequences are SNHLY and FYNNEI. The ends were cut back, 1 base at V and 4 bases at J, with 4 bases in the middle. DNA of the CDR3: TGTGCCAGCAGTGAAGGTGTCACTGAAGCTTTCTTT. Translation gives CASSEGVTEAFF.